This paragraph covers one TCR beta chain sequence. In the original processing: The authors estimated nucleated cell counts from reference gene primer amplification. The repertoire was sequenced with immunoSEQ multiplex PCR; TCRdb's copy has only in-frame clones and lacks some. That table is the source of V, J and clone size, and D and trimming were worked out from the DNA. The repertoire has roughly 220,000 clones, around nine tenths of them found once; the top ten carry 3% to 3.5%. The sample originates from a study of blood T cell repertoires in COVID-19. The wider study: There were acute and convalescent COVID-19 samples, and they came from the United States, Italy and Spain. PBMCs, B-cell-depleted T cells, or T cells provided the cDNA or gDNA that made up the material.

Trimming at V came to 7 bases and at J to 3 bases, leaving 11 bases not matched to a gene. There are 15 residues in the CDR3. The germline gives CDR1 LNHDA, CDR2 SQIVND (reference sequence). This sequence was found in a man aged 55 to 69 with acute or convalescent COVID-19. Source material: peripheral blood. The chain couples TRBV19 to TRBJ1-1; 7 nucleotides agree with TRBD1. Here the CDR3 reads CASIPQGQPYTEAFF. CDR3 in DNA: TGTGCCAGTATTCCTCAGGGACAGCCCTACACTGAAGCTTTCTTT.